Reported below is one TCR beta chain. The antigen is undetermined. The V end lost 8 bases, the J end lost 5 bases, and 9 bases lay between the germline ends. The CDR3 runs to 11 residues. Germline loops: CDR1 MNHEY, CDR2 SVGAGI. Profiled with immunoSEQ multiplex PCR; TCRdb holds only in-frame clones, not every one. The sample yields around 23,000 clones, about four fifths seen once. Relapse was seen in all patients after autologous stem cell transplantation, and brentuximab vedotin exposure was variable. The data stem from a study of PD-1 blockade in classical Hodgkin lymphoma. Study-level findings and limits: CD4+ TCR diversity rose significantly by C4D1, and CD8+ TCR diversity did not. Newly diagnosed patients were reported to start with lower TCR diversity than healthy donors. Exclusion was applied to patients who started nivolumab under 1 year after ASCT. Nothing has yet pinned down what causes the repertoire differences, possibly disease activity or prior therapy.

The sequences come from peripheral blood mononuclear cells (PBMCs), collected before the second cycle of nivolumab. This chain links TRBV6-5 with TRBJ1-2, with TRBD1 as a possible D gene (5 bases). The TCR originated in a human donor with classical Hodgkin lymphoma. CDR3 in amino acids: CASGGVYGYTF. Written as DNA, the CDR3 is TGTGCCAGCGGGGGAGTATATGGCTACACCTTC.